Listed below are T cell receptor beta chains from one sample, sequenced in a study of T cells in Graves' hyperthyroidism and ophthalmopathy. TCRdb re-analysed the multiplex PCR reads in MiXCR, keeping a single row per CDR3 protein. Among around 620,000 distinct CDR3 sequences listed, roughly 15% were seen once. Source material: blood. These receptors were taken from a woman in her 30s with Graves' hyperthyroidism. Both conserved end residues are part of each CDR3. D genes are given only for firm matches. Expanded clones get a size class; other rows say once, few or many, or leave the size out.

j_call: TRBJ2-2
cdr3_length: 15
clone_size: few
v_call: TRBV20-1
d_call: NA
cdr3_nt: TGCAGTGCCGACGACAGAGGAGTTGGCACCGGGGAGCTGTTTTTT
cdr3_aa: CSADDRGVGTGELFF

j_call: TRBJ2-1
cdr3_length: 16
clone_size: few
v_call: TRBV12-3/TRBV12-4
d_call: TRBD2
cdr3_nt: TGTGCCAGCAGTCCCGCCGGGGCGGGAGGGTACAATGAGCAGTTCTTC
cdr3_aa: CASSPAGAGGYNEQFF

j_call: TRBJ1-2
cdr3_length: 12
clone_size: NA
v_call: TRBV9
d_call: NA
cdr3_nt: TGTGCCAGCATGGGGGCGAAGGATGGCTACACCTTC
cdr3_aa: CASMGAKDGYTF

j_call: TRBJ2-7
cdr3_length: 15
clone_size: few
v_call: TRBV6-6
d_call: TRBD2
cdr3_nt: TGTGCCAGCAGTTACTCGCCTACTAGCGTCTACGAGCAGTACTTC
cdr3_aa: CASSYSPTSVYEQYF

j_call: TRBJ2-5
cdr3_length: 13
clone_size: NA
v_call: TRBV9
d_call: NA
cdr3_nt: TGTGCCAGCAGCGAGACCCCCGGAGAGACCCAGTACTTC
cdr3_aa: CASSETPGETQYF

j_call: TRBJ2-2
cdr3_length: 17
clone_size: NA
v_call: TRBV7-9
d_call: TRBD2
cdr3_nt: TGTGCCAGCACACCCAAAGGGCGGGAGGCAAACACCGGGGAGCTGTTTTTT
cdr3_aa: CASTPKGREANTGELFF

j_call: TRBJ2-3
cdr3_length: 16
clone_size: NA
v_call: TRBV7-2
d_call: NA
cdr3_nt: TGTGCCAGCAGCTCCTTTGTGGGAGTCGGCACAGATACGCAGTATTTT
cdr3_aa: CASSSFVGVGTDTQYF

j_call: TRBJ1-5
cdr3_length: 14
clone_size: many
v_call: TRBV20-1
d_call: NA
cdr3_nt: TGCAGTGCTAGATCAGGGTTTAGCAATCAGCCCCAGCATTTT
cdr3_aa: CSARSGFSNQPQHF

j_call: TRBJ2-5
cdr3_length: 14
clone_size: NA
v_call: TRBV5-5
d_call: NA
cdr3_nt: TGTGCCAGCAGCTTGGCTCTGATCCAAGAGACCCAGTACTTC
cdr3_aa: CASSLALIQETQYF

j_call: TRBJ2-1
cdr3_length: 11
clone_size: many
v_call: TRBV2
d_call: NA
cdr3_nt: TGTGCCAGCAGTTTAGAATCTGAGCAGTTCTTC
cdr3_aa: CASSLESEQFF

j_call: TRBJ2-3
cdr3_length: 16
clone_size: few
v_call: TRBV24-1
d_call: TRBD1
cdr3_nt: TGTGCCACCAGTGATCGGGACAGAGGGGGACGAGATACGCAGTATTTT
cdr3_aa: CATSDRDRGGRDTQYF

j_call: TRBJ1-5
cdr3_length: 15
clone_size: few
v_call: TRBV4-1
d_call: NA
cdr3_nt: TGCGCCAGCAGCCAAGATCTAACGGGAAATCAGCCCCAGCATTTT
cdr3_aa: CASSQDLTGNQPQHF

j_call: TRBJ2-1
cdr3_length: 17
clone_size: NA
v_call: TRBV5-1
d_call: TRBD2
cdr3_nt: TGCGCCAGCAGCTTGGGAAACAGCGGGAAGAAGGGGAATGAGCAGTTCTTC
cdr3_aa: CASSLGNSGKKGNEQFF

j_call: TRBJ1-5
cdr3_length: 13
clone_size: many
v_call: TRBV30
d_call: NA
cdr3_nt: TGTGCCTGGAGCCATGGGGGGAATCAGCCCCAGCATTTT
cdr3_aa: CAWSHGGNQPQHF

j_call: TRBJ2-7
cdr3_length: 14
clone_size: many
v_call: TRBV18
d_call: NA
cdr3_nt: TGTGCCAGCTCAACACCCCCGATAAACTACGAGCAGTACTTC
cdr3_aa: CASSTPPINYEQYF

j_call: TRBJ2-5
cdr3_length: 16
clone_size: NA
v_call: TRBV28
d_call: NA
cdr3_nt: TGTGCCAGCAGTTTATTGCTGGGGGTGGCGGTGGAGACCCAGTACTTC
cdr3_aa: CASSLLLGVAVETQYF

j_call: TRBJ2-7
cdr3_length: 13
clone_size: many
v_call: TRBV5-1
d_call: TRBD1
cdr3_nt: TGCGCCAGCAGCAACGGACAGGGCTACGAGCAGTACTTC
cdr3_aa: CASSNGQGYEQYF

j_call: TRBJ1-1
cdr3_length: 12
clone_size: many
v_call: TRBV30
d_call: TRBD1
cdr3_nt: TGTGCCTGGAGTCCGGGACAGGGGAACGCTTTCTTT
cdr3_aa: CAWSPGQGNAFF

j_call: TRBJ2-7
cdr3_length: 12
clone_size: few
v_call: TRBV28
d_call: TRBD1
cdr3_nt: TGTGCCAGCAGCAGGGGGTTGGACGAGCAGTACTTC
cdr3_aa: CASSRGLDEQYF

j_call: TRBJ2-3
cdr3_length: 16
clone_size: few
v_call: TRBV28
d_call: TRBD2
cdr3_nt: TGTGCCACTACGCGAAAGAGGGGAGGGTCAACAGATACGCAGTATTTT
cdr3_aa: CATTRKRGGSTDTQYF

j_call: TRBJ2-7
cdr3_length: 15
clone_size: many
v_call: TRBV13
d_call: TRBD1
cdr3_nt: TGTGCCAGCAGCCCCGGACAGGGGGCGGGAAACGAGCAGTACTTC
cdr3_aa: CASSPGQGAGNEQYF

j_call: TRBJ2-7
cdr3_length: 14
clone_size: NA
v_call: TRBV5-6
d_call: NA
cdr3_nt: TGTGCCAGCAGCTTGGGACACGGCTCCTACGAGCAGTACTTC
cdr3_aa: CASSLGHGSYEQYF

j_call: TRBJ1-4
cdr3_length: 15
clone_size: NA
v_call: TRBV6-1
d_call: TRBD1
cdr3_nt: TGTGCCAGCAGACGTAACAGGGGTTTTAATGAAAAACTGTTTTTT
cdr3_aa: CASRRNRGFNEKLFF

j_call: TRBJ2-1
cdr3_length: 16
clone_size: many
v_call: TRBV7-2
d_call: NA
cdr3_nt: TGTGCCAGCAGCCCAGCAGGGGTAGCGGAGGGGACCGAGCAGTTCTTC
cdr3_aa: CASSPAGVAEGTEQFF

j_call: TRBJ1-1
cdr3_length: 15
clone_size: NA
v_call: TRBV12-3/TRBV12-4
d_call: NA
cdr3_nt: TGTGCCAGCAGTGCTCTGCCCCGGAGGAACACTGAAGCTTTCTTT
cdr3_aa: CASSALPRRNTEAFF

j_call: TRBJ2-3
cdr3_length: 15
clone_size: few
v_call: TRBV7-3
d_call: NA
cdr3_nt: TGTGCCAGCAGCCCCGGAGGGGGGTTCACAGATACGCAGTATTTT
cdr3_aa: CASSPGGGFTDTQYF

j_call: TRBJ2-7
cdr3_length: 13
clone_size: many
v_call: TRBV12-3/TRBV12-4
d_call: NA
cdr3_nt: TGTGCCAGCAGGAAAGGACAGAACTACGAGCAGTACTTC
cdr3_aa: CASRKGQNYEQYF

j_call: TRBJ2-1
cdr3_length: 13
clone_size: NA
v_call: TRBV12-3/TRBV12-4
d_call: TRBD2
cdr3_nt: TGTGCCAGCAGCGGGACTAGCGGAGGTGAGCAGTTCTTC
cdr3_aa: CASSGTSGGEQFF

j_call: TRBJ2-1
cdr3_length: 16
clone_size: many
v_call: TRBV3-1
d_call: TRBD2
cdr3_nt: TGTGCCAGCAGCCAAGCGGGACTAGCGGGAGACAATGAGCAGTTCTTC
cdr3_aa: CASSQAGLAGDNEQFF

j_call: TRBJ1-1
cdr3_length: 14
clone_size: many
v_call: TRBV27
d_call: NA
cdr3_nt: TGTGCCAGCAGTTTCGGGACTTTGAACACTGAAGCTTTCTTT
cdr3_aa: CASSFGTLNTEAFF

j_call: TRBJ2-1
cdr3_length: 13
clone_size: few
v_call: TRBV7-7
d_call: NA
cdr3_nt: TGTGCTAGCAGCTTCCAGGTCGGTAATGAGCAGTTCTTC
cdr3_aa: CASSFQVGNEQFF

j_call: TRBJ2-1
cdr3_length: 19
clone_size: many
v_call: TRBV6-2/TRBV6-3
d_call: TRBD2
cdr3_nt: TGTGCCAGCAGTTACGCGATTCCGGGACTAGCATCCTCCTACAATGAGCAGTTCTTC
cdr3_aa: CASSYAIPGLASSYNEQFF

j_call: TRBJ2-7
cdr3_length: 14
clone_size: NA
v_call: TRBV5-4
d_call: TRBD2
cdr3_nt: TGTGCCAGCAGCCCCCGACTAGCGGGAGTCGAGCAGTACTTC
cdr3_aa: CASSPRLAGVEQYF

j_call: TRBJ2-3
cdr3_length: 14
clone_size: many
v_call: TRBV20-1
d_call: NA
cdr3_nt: TGCAGTGCTAGACTATTTTCTAGCACAGATACGCAGTATTTT
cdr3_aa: CSARLFSSTDTQYF

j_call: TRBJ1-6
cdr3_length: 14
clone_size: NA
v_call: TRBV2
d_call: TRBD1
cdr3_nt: TGTGCCAGCAGTGCGGGACAGCCGAATTCACCCCTCCACTTT
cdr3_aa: CASSAGQPNSPLHF